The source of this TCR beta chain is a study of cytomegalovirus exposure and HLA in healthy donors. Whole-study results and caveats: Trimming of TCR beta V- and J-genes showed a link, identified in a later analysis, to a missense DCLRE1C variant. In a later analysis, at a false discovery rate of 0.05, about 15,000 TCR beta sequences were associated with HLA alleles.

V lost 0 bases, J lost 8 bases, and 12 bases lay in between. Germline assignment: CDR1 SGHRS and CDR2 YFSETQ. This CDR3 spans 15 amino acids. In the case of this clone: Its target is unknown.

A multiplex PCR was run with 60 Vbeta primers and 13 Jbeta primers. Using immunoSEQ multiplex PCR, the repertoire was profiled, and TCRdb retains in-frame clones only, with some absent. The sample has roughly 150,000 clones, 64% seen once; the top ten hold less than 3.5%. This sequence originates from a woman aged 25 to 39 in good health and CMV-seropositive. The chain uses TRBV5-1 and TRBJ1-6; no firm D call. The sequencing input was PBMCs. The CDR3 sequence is CASSLASGPHSPLHF. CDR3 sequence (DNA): TGCGCCAGCAGCTTGGCCTCAGGTCCTCATTCACCCCTCCACTTT.